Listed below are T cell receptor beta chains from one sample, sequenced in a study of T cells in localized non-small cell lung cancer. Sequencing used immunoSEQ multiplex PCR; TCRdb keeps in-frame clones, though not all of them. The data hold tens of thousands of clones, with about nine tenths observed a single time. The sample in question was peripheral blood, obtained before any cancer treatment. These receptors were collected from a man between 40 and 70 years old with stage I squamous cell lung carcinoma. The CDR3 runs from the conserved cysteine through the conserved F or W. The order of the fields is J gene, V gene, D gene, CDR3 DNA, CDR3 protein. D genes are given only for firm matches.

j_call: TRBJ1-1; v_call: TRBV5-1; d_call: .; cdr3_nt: TGCGCCAGCAGCTCGGTAAGATGGGCGCAGAATGAAGCTTTCTTT; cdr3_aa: CASSSVRWAQNEAFF
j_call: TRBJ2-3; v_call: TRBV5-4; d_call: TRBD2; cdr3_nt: TGTGCCAGCAGCCTGACTAGCGGGGGCACAGATACGCAGTATTTT; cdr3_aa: CASSLTSGGTDTQYF
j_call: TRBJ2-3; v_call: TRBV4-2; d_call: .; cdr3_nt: TGTGCCAGCAGCCAGAACGCAGGGGCAGATACGCAGTATTTT; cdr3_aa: CASSQNAGADTQYF
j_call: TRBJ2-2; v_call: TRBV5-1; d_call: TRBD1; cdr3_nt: TGCGCCAGCTCTACTCAGGGGGCTCGGAACACCGGGGAGCTGTTTTTT; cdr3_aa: CASSTQGARNTGELFF
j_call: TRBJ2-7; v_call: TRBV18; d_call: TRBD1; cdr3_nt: TGTGCCAGCTCACCAAGGGCAGGGGGCGCCTACGAGCAGTACTTC; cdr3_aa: CASSPRAGGAYEQYF
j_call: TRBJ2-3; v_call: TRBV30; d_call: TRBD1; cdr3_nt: TGTGCCTGGAGTCAGGGGGCAGATACGCAGTATTTT; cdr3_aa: CAWSQGADTQYF
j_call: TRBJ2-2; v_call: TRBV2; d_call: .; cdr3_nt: TGTGCCAGCAGTGCTAGGCCCACCGGGGAGCTGTTTTTT; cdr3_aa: CASSARPTGELFF
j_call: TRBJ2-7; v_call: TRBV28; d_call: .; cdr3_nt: TGTGCCAGCAAATCTACGGGCGCCCATCACTACGAGCAGTACTTC; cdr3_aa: CASKSTGAHHYEQYF
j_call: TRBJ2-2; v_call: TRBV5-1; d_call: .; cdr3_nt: TGCGCCAGCAGCCCGGGACAAGTTCCCGGGGAGCTGTTTTTT; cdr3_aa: CASSPGQVPGELFF
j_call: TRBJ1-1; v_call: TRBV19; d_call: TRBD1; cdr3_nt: TGTGCCAGTAAGGGGGCATGGAACACTGAAGCTTTCTTT; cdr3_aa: CASKGAWNTEAFF
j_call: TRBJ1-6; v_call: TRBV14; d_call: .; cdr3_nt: TGTGCCAGCAGCCAAGACAAACGGGAGTTTTGGGGTTCACCCCTCCACTTT; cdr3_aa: CASSQDKREFWGSPLHF
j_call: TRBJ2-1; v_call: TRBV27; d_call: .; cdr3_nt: TGTGCCAGCAGTTTATTTAGCTCCTACAATGAGCAGTTCTTC; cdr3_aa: CASSLFSSYNEQFF
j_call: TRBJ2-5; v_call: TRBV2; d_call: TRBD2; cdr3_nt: TGTGCCAGCAGGCCGCGGGAGATGAAGGAGACCCAGTACTTC; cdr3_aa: CASRPREMKETQYF
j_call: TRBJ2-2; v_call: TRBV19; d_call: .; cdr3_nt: TGTGCCAGTAGTCTCCGAAGGGCCGGGGAGCTGTTTTTT; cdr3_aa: CASSLRRAGELFF
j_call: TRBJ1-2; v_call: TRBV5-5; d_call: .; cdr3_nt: TGTGCCAGCAGCTTATTGACTCTTAACTATGGCTACACCTTC; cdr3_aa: CASSLLTLNYGYTF
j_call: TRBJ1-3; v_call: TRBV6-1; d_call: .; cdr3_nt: TGTGCCAGCAGTGAAGGGCCACGAACTGGAAACACCATATATTTT; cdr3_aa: CASSEGPRTGNTIYF